This entry lists 2 T cell receptor beta chains sequenced from one sample in a study of OX40 agonist ivuxolimab in advanced cancers. Measured with immunoSEQ multiplex PCR; TCRdb has only the in-frame clones, and not every one. This table holds fewer than 90,000 clones, 80% to 90% found once. The sequences come from CD4+ or CD8+ T cells sorted from blood, collected in a trial of the OX40 agonist ivuxolimab. The origin of the receptors is an adult with an advanced solid tumor such as melanoma, head and neck, liver or kidney cancer.

This sequence joins TRBV28 and TRBJ1-3; D is ambiguous. With 11 bases removed from V and 6 bases from J, the gap between germline ends came to 14 bases. CDR1 MDHEN and CDR2 SYDVKM come from the germline V gene. The CDR3 totals 12 residues. In DNA form, the CDR3 reads TGTGCCCGGCACGGACTGAAAAACACCATATATTTT. Translating it yields CARHGLKNTIYF.

The rearrangement links TRBV6-5 to TRBJ2-7, with D perhaps TRBD1 or TRBD2 (5 bases each). There are 15 residues in the CDR3. The V end was cut by 0 bases, the J end by 2 bases, with 11 bases between. Germline CDR1 MNHEY, CDR2 SVGAGI. DNA for the CDR3: TGTGCCAGCAGTTACTCGATGGGACGGACCTACGAGCAGTACTTC. Its protein is CASSYSMGRTYEQYF.